This T cell receptor beta chain emerged from a study of T cell repertoires in cytomegalovirus infection. About the study: CMV infection plus the matching HLA type was flagged by public TCR beta signatures. General study results and limits: Cumulated frequencies of public TCR beta families served to identify carriers of CMV plus the relevant HLA.

TCRdb reprocessed the reads with MiXCR, giving one entry per CDR3 protein. Of about 85,000 distinct CDR3 sequences detected, about 44% appear once; the ten largest clones hold 85% to 95%. In regard to this clonotype: What it binds is not known.

CDR1 and CDR2 (germline): LNHDA, SQIVND (reference sequence). The V and J ends lost 5 bases and 5 bases, in that order; junction bases with no gene match: 11. The CDR3 runs 15 residues. This chain joins TRBV19 and TRBJ1-1; 7 nucleotides match TRBD1. This receptor was obtained from a human donor in good health (CMV status not recorded). Some clones in this sample may be carry-over from other donors' samples. Sequenced material: CD8+ T cells from cultured PBMCs, taken from culture after CMV antigen stimulation. The CDR3 DNA sequence: TGTGCCAGTAGTGAAAACAGGGGAACGGGAACTGAAGCTTTCTTT. It yields the protein CASSENRGTGTEAFF.